This TCR beta chain was recorded in a study of T cells in localized non-small cell lung cancer (dated by TCRdb to 2018 to 2021). Background for the entire study: The study analyzed T cell repertoires of over 200 early-stage NSCLC patients, comparing tumors and uninvolved tumor-adjacent lungs. The cohort consisted of 236 treatment-naive NSCLC patients whose localized lung tumors had been resected. The mean age of the NSCLC patients was 50 to 85 years, with 120 to 150 men and about a hundred women. The study at large found these results: Because the study design was exploratory, TCR variables were selected using unadjusted p-values without false-discovery rate correction. A median of roughly 60 of the top 100 tumor clones were detected in paired uninvolved adjacent lung, and 28 of these tumor clones were also found among the top 100 clones of the paired uninvolved adjacent lung. Uninvolved tumor-adjacent lung showed the highest T cell clonality, higher than tumor, which suggests more focused antigenic responses in the adjacent lung. Longer overall survival was associated with higher T cell density in blood, whereas shorter survival was associated with higher clonality in adjacent lung. Multi-region tumor sequencing was not performed, so intratumor heterogeneity could not be excluded.

TCR beta CDR3 regions were sequenced from DNA using the immunoSEQ Assay. The paper's processing steps were these. To compute T cell density, TCR beta template counts were normalized to usable DNA, which was estimated by amplifying housekeeping genes. The preseqR package was used to estimate richness by extrapolating to 400,000 templates for PBMC samples and to 120,000 templates for tissue samples. Clonality was taken to be one minus Pielou's evenness. Tissue-enriched TCRs were identified through differential abundance testing performed on productive amino-acid clonotypes, with a minimum total count of 5 and an alpha of 0.1. The Jaccard Index and the Morisita Overlap Index were used to quantify repertoire overlap between compartments. GLIPH grouped TCR beta CDR3s together with public tetramer-defined viral CDR3s, and a viral motif had to include at least three viral sequences and show V-gene enrichment. Held by TCRdb, this immuneACCESS table contains in-frame sequences only and omits some clones. Under half of the omission traces to an unresolved V gene where checked; the cause of the rest is unknown. V and J calls and clone size come straight from that table; D and trimming were deduced from the DNA. The sample records around 79,000 clones, around 80% of which are singletons. The ten most abundant clones make up about 19% of the sample.

Looking up the germline V gene yields CDR1 SNHLY and CDR2 FYNNEI. The CDR3 numbers 15 residues from cysteine through phenylalanine. Left in the record is the CDR3 DNA by itself, 45 bases read in frame from the first base. Trimming takes 7 bases off V and 2 bases off J; junction bases not matched to a gene: 8. A remark on this clone: The clone's antigen remains unknown. Base quality data are lacking; no much larger clone is found one base away.

At diagnosis, tumor, uninvolved tumor-adjacent lung and peripheral blood were collected and then preserved as a mix of FFPE and fresh-frozen material. Blood samples were analyzed as peripheral blood mononuclear cells for TCR repertoire profiling. The rearrangement joined TRBV2 to TRBJ2-1; 7 bases in the middle match TRBD1. The material sequenced was PBMCs, taken before any cancer treatment. The TCR comes from a man between 40 and 69 years old with stage II squamous cell lung carcinoma. CDR3 region: CASIEAGGPYNEQFF. The DNA sequence follows: TGTGCCAGCATCGAAGCAGGGGGACCCTACAATGAGCAGTTCTTC. The reference TRBV2 and TRBJ2-1 proteins fill in what lies around the CDR3, so the full variable domain reads EPEVTQTPSHQVTQMGQEVILRCVPISNHLYFYWYRQILGQKVEFLVSFYNNEISEKSEIFDDQFSVERPDGSNFTLKIRSTKLEDSAMYFCASIEAGGPYNEQFFGPGTRLTVL.